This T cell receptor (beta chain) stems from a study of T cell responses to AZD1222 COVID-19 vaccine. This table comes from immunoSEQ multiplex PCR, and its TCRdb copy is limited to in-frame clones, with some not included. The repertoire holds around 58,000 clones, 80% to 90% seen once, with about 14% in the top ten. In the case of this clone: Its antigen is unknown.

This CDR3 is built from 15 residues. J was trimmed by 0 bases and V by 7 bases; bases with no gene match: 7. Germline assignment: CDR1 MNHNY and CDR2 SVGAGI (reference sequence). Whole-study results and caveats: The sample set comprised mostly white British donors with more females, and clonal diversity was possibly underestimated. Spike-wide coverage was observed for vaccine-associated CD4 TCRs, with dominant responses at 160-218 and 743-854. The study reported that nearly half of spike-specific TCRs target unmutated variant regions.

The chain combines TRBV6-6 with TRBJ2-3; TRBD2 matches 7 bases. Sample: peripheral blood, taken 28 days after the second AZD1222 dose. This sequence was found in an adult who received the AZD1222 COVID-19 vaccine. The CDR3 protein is CASTGLGLSTDTQYF. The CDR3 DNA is TGTGCCAGCACAGGACTAGGACTCAGCACAGATACGCAGTATTTT.